This TCR beta chain was found in a study of liver allograft versus peripheral blood T cells. Background on the study: Comparisons were made between T cell receptor repertoires found in transplanted livers and those circulating in recipients' peripheral blood.

V shed 5 bases and J shed 1 base, with 14 bases lying between them. This CDR3 comprises 15 residues. The germline gives CDR1 SGHAT, CDR2 FQNNGV. Each CDR3 protein gets one entry after TCRdb re-called the reads with MiXCR. Found here are 6,200 or so distinct CDR3 sequences, 15% to 20% of them singletons; the top ten hold about 3%. The clonotype originates from a human patient who had a liver transplant. Some T cells may be provided by the graft donor. The chain combines TRBV11-2 with TRBJ1-1, with D tentatively TRBD1 (5 bases). CDR3 sequence (DNA): TGTGCCAGCAGCCTTATCTCCGGACAGAACACTGAAGCTTTCTTT. Its protein is CASSLISGQNTEAFF.